These 6 T cell receptor beta chains were all obtained from the same sample, sequenced in a study of beta chain features in type 1 diabetes. The study's findings and limits: Moderately but significantly shorter TCRB CDR3s were found in Type 1 diabetes patients in all four CD4+ subsets.

As every portion of the isolated RNA was reverse transcribed, the sequencing read expressed TCRB transcripts. The method was immunoSEQ multiplex PCR; TCRdb's version includes in-frame clones alone and lacks a portion of them. The table lists approximately 160,000 clones, roughly 65% of them singletons. What these receptors recognize is not known. Sequencing used naive CD4+ T cells from blood. The origin of the receptors is a young man with type 1 diabetes.

This sequence joins TRBV29-1 and TRBJ1-2; no firm D call. The length of the CDR3 is 14 residues. From germline, CDR1 is SQVTM and CDR2 ANQGSEA. With 6 bases removed from V and 5 bases from J, the gap between germline ends came to 19 bases. The CDR3 DNA reads as TGCAGCGTCGTGAAGAGTAAGGGCGAGTATGGCTACACCTTC. This gives the protein CSVVKSKGEYGYTF.

This clone was counted a few times. This specimen includes other DNA sequences encoding the same CDR3. The chain joins TRBV29-1 to TRBJ2-7; TRBD1 matches 8 bases. Looked up from germline, CDR1 is SQVTM and CDR2 is ANQGSEA. CDR3 length: 13 residues. With V trimmed by 1 base and J by 4 bases, 3 bases remained unmatched. CDR3 in DNA: TGCAGCGTTGAAGGCCAGGGGGCTTACGAGCAGTACTTC. Translated: CSVEGQGAYEQYF.

CDR3 amino acids: CASSPRPGGPNTEAFF. CDR3 DNA sequence: TGTGCCAGCTCACCACGGCCAGGGGGCCCGAACACTGAAGCTTTCTTT. This chain uses TRBV18 with TRBJ1-1, with TRBD1 matching over 8 bases. J gave up 1 base and V 1 base, and 5 bases lay outside the gene matches. The CDR3 sequence is 16 residues long. The germline CDR1 and CDR2 sequences are KGHSH and LQKENI.

Details on this clone: Other DNA sequences of this sample code for an identical CDR3. V is TRBV29-1 and J is TRBJ1-1, with D perhaps TRBD1 (5 bases). V lost 0 bases and J 1 base, leaving 6 bases between the germline ends. Germline CDR1 SQVTM, CDR2 ANQGSEA. This CDR3 has 13 amino acids. The CDR3 DNA reads TGCAGCGTTGAAGAGCAGGGGAACACTGAAGCTTTCTTT. It translates to CSVEEQGNTEAFF.

The genes are TRBV7-2 and TRBJ2-3; TRBD2 is a possible D gene (5 bases). V was trimmed by 4 bases and J by 4 bases, leaving 12 bases between them. The V gene's germline CDR1 is SGHTA and CDR2 FQGNSA. The CDR3 is 14 residues long. The CDR3 DNA sequence: TGTGCCAGCAGCTCCTCTACCGGGGCAGATACGCAGTATTTT. It translates to CASSSSTGADTQYF.

CDR3: CAWTLDREAFF. The CDR3 DNA is TGTGCCTGGACTTTAGACAGGGAAGCTTTCTTT. This chain connects TRBV30 to TRBJ1-1; D may be TRBD1 (6 bases). The V and J ends lost 4 bases and 8 bases respectively, with 11 bases between them. The CDR3 length is 11 residues. The V gene's germline CDR1 is GTSNPN and CDR2 SVGIG (reference sequence).